One and the same sample provided the 6 T cell receptor beta chains below, sequenced in a study of T cells in Graves' hyperthyroidism and ophthalmopathy. Amplification yielded TCR beta CDR3 regions, with RNA transcripts as the source. RT-PCR in the first round (using the HTBI primer set) targeted the TCR CDR3. TCRdb re-analysed the multiplex PCR reads in MiXCR, keeping a single row per CDR3 protein. The sample holds about 560,000 distinct CDR3 sequences, over 15% seen once. The source material was blood. These receptor sequences come from a woman aged 18 to 35 with Graves' hyperthyroidism.

The CDR3 DNA reads TGTGCCAGCACCCTCAAAATGTCTAATGAAAAACTGTTTTTT. Protein product: CASTLKMSNEKLFF. V is TRBV2 and J is TRBJ1-4; D call uncertain. The CDR3 is made up of 14 amino acids. V dropped 7 bases and J dropped 3 bases, with 12 bases sitting between them. Germline CDR1 and CDR2: SNHLY and FYNNEI.

This clonotype was counted many times. The genes are TRBV7-2 and TRBJ2-1, with D hard to call. Trimming pared 0 bases from V and 15 bases from J, leaving 15 bases between. CDR3 length: 13 residues. Germline V CDR1 and CDR2: SGHTA, FQGNSA. The CDR3 spells CASSLAFSDWGFF. The CDR3 nucleotides read TGTGCCAGCAGCTTAGCATTCTCGGATTGGGGGTTCTTC. Filled out from reference TRBV7-2 and TRBJ2-1, the complete variable domain reads GAGVSQSPSNKVTEKGKDVELRCDPISGHTALYWYRQSLGQGLEFLIYFQGNSAPDKSGLPSDRFSAERTGGSVSTLTIQRTQQEDSAVYLCASSLAFSDWGFFGPGTRLTVL.

This rearrangement joins TRBV12-3 or TRBV12-4 to TRBJ2-2; D is ambiguous. The CDR3 spans 13 residues. Trimming took 7 bases from V and 3 from J, leaving 9 bases between them. This chain's CDR3 is CASKWLHTGELFF. In DNA, the CDR3 is TGTGCCAGCAAATGGCTTCACACCGGGGAGCTGTTTTTT.

A few counts support this clonotype. The gene calls are TRBV29-1 and TRBJ2-7, with 9 bases identical to TRBD1. Germline V CDR1 and CDR2: SQVTM, ANQGSEA. V trimming: 5 bases; J trimming: 2 bases; junction bases outside the gene matches: 7. The CDR3 extends over 14 amino acids. CDR3 DNA: TGCAGCGTTTTGGACAGGGGTAAAGCCTACGAGCAGTACTTC. Its protein product is CSVLDRGKAYEQYF.

The chain recombines TRBV13 with TRBJ2-5; TRBD2 aligns across 8 bases. The CDR3 has 16 residues. The V gene end was trimmed by 7 bases and the J gene end by 4 bases; junction bases not matched to a gene: 14. Germline V gene lookup returns CDR1 PRHDT and CDR2 FYEKMQ (reference sequence). The CDR3 here is CASTAGRGANRETQYF. The DNA for the CDR3 is TGTGCCAGCACCGCGGGGCGGGGGGCAAATCGAGAGACCCAGTACTTC.

The chain recombines TRBV6-2 or TRBV6-3 with TRBJ2-7; D not resolved. In germline, CDR1 is MNHEY, CDR2 SVGEGT. Trimming pared 2 bases from V and 4 bases from J, leaving 9 bases between. The CDR3 is made up of 13 amino acids. CDR3 region: CASSYVLKYEQYF. CDR3 nucleotides: TGTGCCAGCAGTTACGTTCTCAAATACGAGCAGTACTTC.